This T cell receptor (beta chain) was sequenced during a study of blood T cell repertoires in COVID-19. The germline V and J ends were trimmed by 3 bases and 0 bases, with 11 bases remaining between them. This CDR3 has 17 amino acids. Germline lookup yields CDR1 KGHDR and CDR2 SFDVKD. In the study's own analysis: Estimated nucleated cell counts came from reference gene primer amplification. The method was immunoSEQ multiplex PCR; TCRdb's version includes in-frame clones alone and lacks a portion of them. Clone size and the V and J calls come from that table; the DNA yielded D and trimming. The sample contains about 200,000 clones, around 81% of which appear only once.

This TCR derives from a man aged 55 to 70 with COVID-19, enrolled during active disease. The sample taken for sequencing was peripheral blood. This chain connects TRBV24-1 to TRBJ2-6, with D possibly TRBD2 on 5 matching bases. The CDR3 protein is CATSDRGRVSGANVLTF. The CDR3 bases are TGTGCCACCAGTGATCGAGGGCGAGTCTCTGGGGCCAACGTCCTGACTTTC.